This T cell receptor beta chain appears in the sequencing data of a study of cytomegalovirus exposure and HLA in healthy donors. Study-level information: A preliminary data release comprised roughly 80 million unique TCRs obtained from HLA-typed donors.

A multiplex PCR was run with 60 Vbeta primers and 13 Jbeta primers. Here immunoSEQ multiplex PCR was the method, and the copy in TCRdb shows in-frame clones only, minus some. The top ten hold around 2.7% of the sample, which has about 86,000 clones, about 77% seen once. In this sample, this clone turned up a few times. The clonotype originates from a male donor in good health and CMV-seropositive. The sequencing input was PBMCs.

CDR3 nucleotide sequence: TGTGCCAGCGGCCAGGGCTTGGCCTACGAGCAGTACTTC. It codes for CASGQGLAYEQYF. The V gene is TRBV6-1, the J gene TRBJ2-7; D is perhaps TRBD1 (5 bases). Trimming cost V 8 bases and J 2 bases, with 13 bases left between them. The CDR3 extends over 13 amino acids. Looked up from germline, CDR1 is MNHNS and CDR2 is SASEGT.